A selection of T cell receptor beta chains follows, all from one sample in a study of CD8 T cells in Susac syndrome. A single record per CDR3 protein comes from TCRdb applying MiXCR to the immunoSEQ multiplex PCR reads. The table records roughly 160,000 distinct CDR3 sequences, approximately 95% of them present only once. The material sequenced was CD4+ T cells from PBMCs. Receptor source: a human donor with Susac syndrome. Each CDR3 is given with its conserved first and last residue. D genes are given only for firm matches. Clone size appears in some rows only: once, few, many, or a class for an expanded clone.

J,size,D,V,DNA,CDR3
TRBJ2-7,.,TRBD1,TRBV5-4,TGTGCCAGCAGCCTGGGGACAGGCGAGCAGTACTTC,CASSLGTGEQYF
TRBJ1-4,.,.,TRBV12-3/TRBV12-4,TGTGCCAGCAGGCCCGGGCGGAATGAAAAACTGTTTTTT,CASRPGRNEKLFF
TRBJ2-5,.,.,TRBV14,TGTGCCAGCAGCCAATCACGGGAGACCCAGTACTTC,CASSQSRETQYF
TRBJ2-3,.,TRBD2,TRBV30,TGTGCCTGCCCGAGGACTAGCGGGAGGTCGGATACGCAGTATTTT,CACPRTSGRSDTQYF
TRBJ2-7,.,.,TRBV7-8,TGTGCCAGCAGCCCCCGGGCAGGGTTCTACGAGCAGTACTTC,CASSPRAGFYEQYF
TRBJ1-2,once,.,TRBV29-1,TGCAGCGTTGAAGGGGGGACACAACATGGCTACACCTTC,CSVEGGTQHGYTF
TRBJ1-5,.,.,TRBV11-2,TGTGCCAGCAGCTTAGAACGAGGACAGCCCCAGCATTTT,CASSLERGQPQHF
TRBJ2-5,.,.,TRBV29-1,TGCAGCGTTCGGCGGCAAGAGACCCAGTACTTC,CSVRRQETQYF
TRBJ1-1,.,.,TRBV2,TGTGCCAGCAACCGACAGGCCCACACTGAAGCTTTCTTT,CASNRQAHTEAFF
TRBJ1-5,.,TRBD1,TRBV4-1,TGCGCCAGCAGCCAACCTGGACAGGGAAGCAATCAGCCCCAGCATTTT,CASSQPGQGSNQPQHF
TRBJ2-7,.,.,TRBV19,TGTGCCAGTAGTATGGGTCGGGGCGAGCAGTACTTC,CASSMGRGEQYF
TRBJ2-1,.,.,TRBV7-3,TGTGCCAGCAGCTTAGAGGGGGTCCGCCCGTACAATGAGCAGTTCTTC,CASSLEGVRPYNEQFF
TRBJ2-1,few,.,TRBV6-5,TGTGCCAGCAGCTCCCGCGATGAGCAGTTCTTC,CASSSRDEQFF
TRBJ2-2,once,.,TRBV18,TGTGCCAGCTCACCACAGGGGTCAAACACAGGGACCGGGGAGCTGTTTTTT,CASSPQGSNTGTGELFF
TRBJ2-5,.,.,TRBV5-1,TGCGCCAGCAGCTTGGATTCGCGAATCGGGACCCAGTACTTC,CASSLDSRIGTQYF
TRBJ2-5,.,.,TRBV29-1,TGCAGCGTTGTACGCGGGGGCGGAGAGACCCAGTACTTC,CSVVRGGGETQYF
TRBJ2-5,.,TRBD2,TRBV7-9,TGTGCCAGCAACCTGGACGGGGGGGCCCAAGAGACCCAGTACTTC,CASNLDGGAQETQYF
TRBJ1-6,.,.,TRBV7-3,TGTGCCAGCAGCTTACTGGGTACGAATTCACCCCTCCACTTT,CASSLLGTNSPLHF
TRBJ2-1,.,.,TRBV7-2,TGTGCCAGCAGCTCCGACTCCACCGCCCCCCACAATGAGCAGTTCTTC,CASSSDSTAPHNEQFF
TRBJ2-3,.,TRBD2,TRBV7-2,TGTGCCAGCAGCTTGGTAGCGGGCCGGGCTGATACGCAGTATTTT,CASSLVAGRADTQYF
TRBJ2-7,.,.,TRBV4-3,TGCGCCAGCAGCCAAGAATCAGGGGGGTCCTACGAGCAGTACTTC,CASSQESGGSYEQYF
TRBJ2-6,few,.,TRBV6-5,TGTGCCAGCAGTTCACCCACGGGAGGGGCCAACGTCCTGACTTTC,CASSSPTGGANVLTF
TRBJ2-7,once,.,TRBV28,TGTGCCAGCAGTTTATACTCACGCCTCAGGGGCTCCTACGAGCAGTACTTC,CASSLYSRLRGSYEQYF
TRBJ2-3,.,TRBD1,TRBV24-1,TGTGCCACCAGTGATTTAGGGTCGGGAGACAGGGGGCCGTCAGATACGCAGTATTTT,CATSDLGSGDRGPSDTQYF
TRBJ2-7,.,TRBD2,TRBV7-2,TGTGCCAGCAGCTACGGAAGCGGGACGCCCTACGAGCAGTACTTC,CASSYGSGTPYEQYF
TRBJ1-2,.,.,TRBV28,TGTGCCACGGGGAATACTCTGGGCTATGGCTACACCTTC,CATGNTLGYGYTF
TRBJ1-1,.,TRBD1,TRBV7-8,TGTGCCAGCAGTCGTCGACAGGGGCAGAACACTGAAGCTTTCTTT,CASSRRQGQNTEAFF
TRBJ2-2,.,.,TRBV24-1,TGTGCCACCAAGGTCGGGGGTACCGGGGAGCTGTTTTTT,CATKVGGTGELFF
TRBJ2-3,.,TRBD1,TRBV25-1,TGTGCCAGCAGTCGACAGGGGCCGGATACGCAGTATTTT,CASSRQGPDTQYF
TRBJ2-7,.,.,TRBV2,TGTGCCGTATCGAACGAGGCAACGGAGCAGTACTTC,CAVSNEATEQYF
TRBJ1-2,.,.,TRBV9,TGTGCCAGCAGCGCGGCGGACTCTAACTATGGCTACACCTTC,CASSAADSNYGYTF